The 6 T cell receptor beta chains below all came from one sample that was sequenced in a study of shared clonotypes between healthy human individuals. TCRdb keeps only in-frame clones here, not all; method: immunoSEQ multiplex PCR. The table has 2,100,000 or so clones, approximately 95% seen once; the top ten hold around 0.13%. Sample: naive CD4+ T cells sorted from blood. Subset in this sample: CD45RA+ positively selected. Every receptor here comes from a man aged 18 to 30 in good health.

This clone has just one count. The rearrangement joins TRBV19 to TRBJ1-3; D is possibly TRBD1 (5 bases). The CDR3 covers 14 residues. V lost 9 bases, J lost 0 bases, and 12 bases lay in between. CDR1 and CDR2 (germline): LNHDA, SQIVND (reference sequence). In DNA form, the CDR3 reads TGTGCCAGCCACAGGAGCGGCTCTGGAAACACCATATATTTT. This codes for CASHRSGSGNTIYF.

V gene TRBV27 combines with J gene TRBJ2-7; TRBD1 matches at 9 bases. The V segment lost 4 bases and the J segment 1 base; nucleotides outside the gene matches: 5. Germline CDR1 MNHEY, CDR2 SMNVEV (reference sequence). The CDR3 covers 15 residues. CDR3 amino acids: CASSSQGAGSYEQYF. Written as DNA, the CDR3 is TGTGCCAGCAGTTCACAGGGGGCCGGGTCCTACGAGCAGTACTTC.

This chain uses TRBV5-1 with TRBJ2-7, with D perhaps TRBD1 or TRBD2 (5 bases each). The V gene's germline CDR1 is SGHRS and CDR2 YFSETQ. V was shortened by 1 base and J by 3 bases, with 14 bases between the two germline ends. The length of the CDR3 is 15 residues. The CDR3 loop reads CASSLRDGTFYEQYF. The CDR3 bases are TGCGCCAGCAGCTTGAGGGACGGAACTTTCTACGAGCAGTACTTC.

This rearrangement joins TRBV9 to TRBJ2-7; the match to TRBD2 covers 10 bases. Germline assignment: CDR1 SGDLS and CDR2 YYNGEE. This CDR3 has 16 residues. Germline trimming cut 4 bases from V and 2 bases from J; bases unmatched to any gene: 9. Written as DNA, the CDR3 is TGTGCCAGCAGCCCCCGGGGGAGCGGGAGGGCCTACGAGCAGTACTTC. Encoded protein: CASSPRGSGRAYEQYF.

V is TRBV9 and J is TRBJ1-6; 7 bases are a match to TRBD1. V trimming: 4 bases; J trimming: 1 base; junction bases outside the gene matches: 5. This CDR3 is built from 16 residues. Germline V gives CDR1 SGDLS, CDR2 YYNGEE. The CDR3 DNA reads TGTGCCAGCAGCCCCCGGGACAGTTCCTATAATTCACCCCTCCACTTT. This encodes CASSPRDSSYNSPLHF.

The chain is built from TRBV11-2 and TRBJ2-7; D may match TRBD1 or TRBD2 (5 bases each). Trimming took 1 base from V and 6 from J, leaving 13 bases between them. The germline CDR1 and CDR2 sequences are SGHAT and FQNNGV. The CDR3 consists of 14 residues. The CDR3 is CASSLVISGLEQYF. For the CDR3, the DNA is TGTGCCAGCAGCTTAGTTATTTCGGGGCTCGAGCAGTACTTC. Filled out from reference TRBV11-2 and TRBJ2-7, the complete variable domain reads EAGVAQSPRYKIIEKRQSVAFWCNPISGHATLYWYQQILGQGPKLLIQFQNNGVVDDSQLPKDRFSAERLKGVDSTLKIQPAKLEDSAVYLCASSLVISGLEQYFGPGTRLTVT.